The 24 T cell receptor beta chains below come from one sample, sequenced in a study of blood T cell repertoires in COVID-19. Sequencing used immunoSEQ multiplex PCR; TCRdb keeps in-frame clones, though not all of them. Of 300,000 to 350,000 clones listed, 88% are singletons. Sequencing was done on a sample of peripheral blood. All receptors derive from a woman in her 30s with COVID-19, enrolled during active disease.

V usage is TRBV12-3 or TRBV12-4 and J usage is TRBJ1-1, with D perhaps TRBD1 (6 bases). This CDR3 has 12 residues. V lost 6 bases, J lost 4 bases, and 9 bases lay in between. CDR3 amino acids: CASRGAGTEAFF. CDR3 DNA: TGTGCCAGCAGGGGGGCCGGCACTGAAGCTTTCTTT.

This clone was seen only a few times. V usage is TRBV18 and J usage is TRBJ1-5, with D unclear. Between the trimmed V and J ends, which lost 6 bases and 0 bases, there was a span of 6 bases. The germline V gene has CDR1 KGHSH and CDR2 LQKENI. The CDR3 sequence is 13 residues long. The CDR3 region is CASSTHSNQPQHF. Here the CDR3 DNA reads TGTGCCAGCTCTACACATAGCAATCAGCCCCAGCATTTT.

CDR3 nucleotides: TGTGCCAGCAGCCAACGGGACAGGGTAACAGATACGCAGTATTTT. This gives the protein CASSQRDRVTDTQYF. The genes are TRBV3-1 (or the pseudogene TRBV3-2) and TRBJ2-3; 9 bases agree with TRBD1. V lost 2 bases, J lost 3 bases, and 3 bases stayed unmatched. This CDR3 has 15 amino acids. Germline CDR1 reads LGHDT; CDR2 reads YNNKEL (reference sequence).

As to this clone: It is unclear where the CDR3 begins or ends on the DNA, so no DNA is shown, and the CDR3 is as TCRdb lists it. The rearrangement uses TRBV15 and TRBJ1-2. Per germline, CDR1 LNHNV and CDR2 YYDKDF (reference sequence). The CDR3 spans 12 amino acids, including both terminal residues. The CDR3 here is CATSRVGPGITF.

In DNA, the CDR3 is TGTGCCAGTAGTATAGCGGGACAGGAATATGGCTACACCTTC. Protein product: CASSIAGQEYGYTF. The genes are TRBV19 and TRBJ1-2, with 8 bases lining up with TRBD1. This CDR3 spans 14 amino acids. Trimming at V came to 1 base and at J to 5 bases, leaving 3 bases not matched to a gene. The germline V gene has CDR1 LNHDA and CDR2 SQIVND (reference sequence).

This chain connects TRBV5-4 to TRBJ2-7, with 12 bases identical to TRBD1. Germline CDR1 reads SGHNT; CDR2 reads YYREEE (reference sequence). Losses at the gene ends were 4 bases for V and 2 bases for J; bases not matched to a gene: 10. The CDR3 spans 17 residues. The CDR3 bases are TGTGCCAGCAGCCTATTACTCGGGACAGGGGGCGCCTACGAGCAGTACTTC. Its translation: CASSLLLGTGGAYEQYF.

The chain employs TRBV18 and TRBJ1-2; no reliable D call. V dropped 1 base and J dropped 6 bases, with 12 bases sitting between them. CDR3 length: 14 amino acids. Looked up from germline, CDR1 is KGHSH and CDR2 is LQKENI. In nucleotides, the CDR3 is TGTGCCAGCTCACCACTTCGGGATTGGGATGGCTACACCTTC. Amino acid sequence: CASSPLRDWDGYTF.

The gene calls are TRBV9 and TRBJ1-2; D possibly corresponds to TRBD1 (5 bases). CDR3 length equals 15 residues. In germline, CDR1 is SGDLS, CDR2 YYNGEE. Between the trimmed V and J ends, which lost 4 bases and 6 bases, there was a span of 19 bases. The DNA of the CDR3 is TGTGCCAGCAGCCCCCGGGCTCGGGGGTCTGATGGCTACACCTTC. It yields the protein CASSPRARGSDGYTF.

The V gene is TRBV7-6, the J gene TRBJ2-3; 8 bases are shared with TRBD2. The CDR3 extends over 15 amino acids. Germline values: CDR1 SGHVS, CDR2 FNYEAQ. The ends lost 3 bases at V and 1 base at J; junction bases unmatched: 3. The CDR3, as DNA: TGTGCCAGCAGCTTTGGGCGGGGGGGCACAGATACGCAGTATTTT. Encoded protein: CASSFGRGGTDTQYF. Supplemented by reference TRBV7-6 and TRBJ2-3, the full variable domain reads GAGVSQSPRYKVTKRGQDVALRCDPISGHVSLYWYRQALGQGPEFLTYFNYEAQQDKSGLPNDRFSAERPEGSISTLTIQRTEQRDSAMYRCASSFGRGGTDTQYFGPGTRLTVL.

J is TRBJ2-1 and V is TRBV7-6; D gene uncertain. Germline V gives CDR1 SGHVS, CDR2 FNYEAQ. This CDR3 comprises 16 residues. The V and J ends lost 4 bases and 9 bases respectively, with 22 bases between them. CDR3 DNA: TGTGCCAGCAGCTCGTCCGCGACCCCACTCTCGGGTGAGCAGTTCTTC. This codes for CASSSSATPLSGEQFF. The complete variable domain, with remaining parts taken from reference TRBV7-6 and TRBJ2-1, reads GAGVSQSPRYKVTKRGQDVALRCDPISGHVSLYWYRQALGQGPEFLTYFNYEAQQDKSGLPNDRFSAERPEGSISTLTIQRTEQRDSAMYRCASSSSATPLSGEQFFGPGTRLTVL.

This clone showed up just once. The chain uses TRBV3-1 (or the pseudogene TRBV3-2) and TRBJ2-1; 11 bases map to TRBD2. This CDR3 has 18 amino acids. Germline V lookup: CDR1 LGHDT, CDR2 YNNKEL (reference sequence). After removal of 0 bases from V and 8 bases from J, the junction contained 12 bases not matched to a gene. CDR3 DNA sequence: TGTGCCAGCAGCCAAGAATCACGGACTAGCGGGCCCCGGGATGAGCAGTTCTTC. Protein: CASSQESRTSGPRDEQFF.

The gene calls are TRBV25-1 and TRBJ1-6; 10 bases line up with TRBD1. From germline, CDR1 is MGHDK and CDR2 SYGVNS. The CDR3 loop spans 13 amino acids. V trimming: 6 bases; J trimming: 10 bases; junction bases outside the gene matches: 3. The CDR3 coding sequence is TGTGCCAGCAGAGGGACAGGGGACTCACCCCTCCACTTT. Its translation is CASRGTGDSPLHF.

The chain employs TRBV19 and TRBJ1-1; 8 bases are shared with TRBD1. Per germline, CDR1 LNHDA and CDR2 SQIVND (reference sequence). Trimming took 4 bases from V and 5 from J; bases not matched to a gene: 12. The CDR3 loop spans 16 amino acids. DNA of the CDR3: TGTGCCAGTAGTAAAGACAGGGGCAGGTGGGGAACTGAAGCTTTCTTT. Its protein is CASSKDRGRWGTEAFF.

The chain recombines TRBV3-1 (or the pseudogene TRBV3-2) with TRBJ2-2; a possible D gene is TRBD1 (5 bases). Trimming stripped 2 bases from V and 6 bases from J, with 10 bases between. CDR1 and CDR2 (germline): LGHDT, YNNKEL (reference sequence). This CDR3 is 14 amino acids long. The CDR3 DNA follows: TGTGCCAGCAGCCAAAACCAAGGGGCCGGGGAGCTGTTTTTT. Protein product: CASSQNQGAGELFF.

This clone was observed a single time. V gene TRBV7-2 combines with J gene TRBJ1-5; 8 nucleotides match TRBD1. The CDR3 runs to 15 residues. CDR1 is SGHTA, CDR2 FQGNSA, per germline. V gave up 5 bases and J gave up 3 bases; unmatched junction bases: 6. The CDR3 DNA reads TGTGCCAGCAGCCCCGGGACAGGTTTCAATCAGCCCCAGCATTTT. It is translated as CASSPGTGFNQPQHF.

The V call is TRBV11-2, the J call TRBJ2-2, with D possibly being TRBD1 (6 bases). V gave up 4 bases and J gave up 0 bases, with 12 bases separating them. The germline gives CDR1 SGHAT, CDR2 FQNNGV. There are 16 residues in the CDR3. In DNA form, the CDR3 reads TGTGCCAGCAGCTCCCCAGGGGCTACGAACACCGGGGAGCTGTTTTTT. Its translation: CASSSPGATNTGELFF.

The chain joins TRBV10-3 to TRBJ2-1; no definite D call. CDR3 size: 11 residues. The V and J ends lost 3 bases and 6 bases respectively, with 3 bases between them. Germline-derived CDR1 and CDR2 are ENHRY and SYGVKD. As DNA, the CDR3 is TGTGCCATCAGTGACAGCAATGAGCAGTTCTTC. It codes for CAISDSNEQFF.

V usage is TRBV5-1 and J usage is TRBJ2-3; 8 bases fit TRBD2. The germline CDR1 and CDR2 sequences are SGHRS and YFSETQ. V trimming: 4 bases; J trimming: 2 bases; junction bases outside the gene matches: 15. This CDR3 contains 18 residues. CDR3 sequence (DNA): TGCGCCAGCAGCCGGAGGGCTGGGCGGGGGGACGACACAGATACGCAGTATTTT. Protein sequence: CASSRRAGRGDDTDTQYF.

The V gene is TRBV27, the J gene TRBJ1-1; 7 nucleotides agree with TRBD1. This CDR3 has 15 residues. Germline values: CDR1 MNHEY, CDR2 SMNVEV (reference sequence). The trim removed 2 bases at V and 4 bases at J, leaving 7 bases unmatched. The CDR3 sequence: CASSLALQGTTEAFF. The DNA for the CDR3 is TGTGCCAGCAGTTTAGCCTTACAGGGGACCACTGAAGCTTTCTTT.

V and J are TRBV4-3 and TRBJ2-1, with D uncertain. Germline CDR1 and CDR2: LGHNA and YSLEER. The V end was cut by 1 base, the J end by 1 base, with 11 bases between. The CDR3 extends over 16 amino acids. The CDR3: CASSQGRGASYNEQFF. The DNA of the CDR3 is TGCGCCAGCAGCCAAGGGCGCGGAGCTTCCTACAATGAGCAGTTCTTC.

The chain employs TRBV11-2 and TRBJ2-2, with 11 positions matching TRBD2. V gave up 4 bases and J gave up 6 bases; unmatched junction bases: 16. The CDR3 is made up of 19 amino acids. Germline CDR1 and CDR2: SGHAT and FQNNGV. CDR3: CASSSNQWLAGGPAGELFF. In nucleotides, the CDR3 is TGTGCCAGCAGCTCAAATCAGTGGTTAGCGGGGGGGCCGGCCGGGGAGCTGTTTTTT.

The chain links TRBV6-6 to TRBJ1-5, with D maybe TRBD1 (6 bases). V lost 7 bases and J 10 bases, leaving 23 bases between the germline ends. This CDR3 contains 15 residues. Germline V gives CDR1 MNHNY, CDR2 SVGAGI (reference sequence). The CDR3 loop is CASTLGHRVRDPQHF. The DNA for the CDR3 is TGTGCCAGCACCCTAGGTCACAGGGTAAGGGATCCCCAGCATTTT.

A few counts support this clone. The chain carries TRBV30 and TRBJ1-4, with TRBD1 matching 8 bases. With V trimmed by 4 bases and J by 2 bases, 18 bases remained unmatched. Per germline, CDR1 GTSNPN and CDR2 SVGIG (reference sequence). This CDR3 region has 19 residues. CDR3 nucleotides: TGTGCCTGGAAAACGGGGACAGGCGTAAACCGGTGGACTAATGAAAAACTGTTTTTT. Translation: CAWKTGTGVNRWTNEKLFF.

In its sample, this clone was seen once. This chain joins TRBV29-1 and TRBJ2-2, with a weak D call TRBD1 (5 bases). CDR3 length: 14 amino acids. V lost 3 bases, J lost 2 bases, and 10 bases lay in between. Germline loops: CDR1 SQVTM, CDR2 ANQGSEA. The CDR3, as DNA: TGCAGCGTTGAGGGCAGGGCTAACACCGGGGAGCTGTTTTTT. Its translation: CSVEGRANTGELFF.